This T cell receptor (beta chain) is from a study of blood T cell repertoires in COVID-19. The repertoire was sequenced with immunoSEQ multiplex PCR; TCRdb's copy has only in-frame clones and lacks some. The sample includes 150,000 to 200,000 clones, under 85% of them seen just once. Trimming took off 6 bases at V and 1 base at J, with 11 bases between the two ends. In germline, CDR1 is SQVTM, CDR2 ANQGSEA. The CDR3 runs 13 residues. The sequenced sample was peripheral blood. This chain connects TRBV29-1 to TRBJ2-3, with D possibly being TRBD2 (5 bases). This receptor was taken from a man aged 60-69 years with active or convalescent COVID-19. CDR3 coding DNA: TGCAGCGTGGACGGGGTGGGCACAGATACGCAGTATTTT. Translation gives CSVDGVGTDTQYF.